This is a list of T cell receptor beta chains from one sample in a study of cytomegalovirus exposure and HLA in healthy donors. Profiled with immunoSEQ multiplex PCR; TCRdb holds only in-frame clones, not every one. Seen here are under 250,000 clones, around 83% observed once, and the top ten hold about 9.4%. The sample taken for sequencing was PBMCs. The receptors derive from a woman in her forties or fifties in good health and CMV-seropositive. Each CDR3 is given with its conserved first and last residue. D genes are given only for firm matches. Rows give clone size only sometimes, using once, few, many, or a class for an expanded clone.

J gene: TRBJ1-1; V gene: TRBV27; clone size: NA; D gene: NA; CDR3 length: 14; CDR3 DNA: TGTGCCAGCAAGCTGGGAGGGCCTGGCACTGAAGCTTTCTTT; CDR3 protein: CASKLGGPGTEAFF
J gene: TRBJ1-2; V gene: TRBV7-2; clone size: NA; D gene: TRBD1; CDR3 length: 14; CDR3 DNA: TGTGCCAGCAGCTTAAGCGGACAGGGGGATGGCTACACCTTC; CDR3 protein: CASSLSGQGDGYTF
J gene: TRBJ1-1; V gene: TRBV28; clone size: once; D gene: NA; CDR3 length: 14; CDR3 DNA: TGTGCCAGCAGCGAGGGACACCGGAACACTGAAGCTTTCTTT; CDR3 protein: CASSEGHRNTEAFF
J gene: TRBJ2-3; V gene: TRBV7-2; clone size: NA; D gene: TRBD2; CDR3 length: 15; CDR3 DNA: TGTGCCAGCAGCTTAGCCGGGGGGGCGGCAGATACGCAGTATTTT; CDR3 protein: CASSLAGGAADTQYF
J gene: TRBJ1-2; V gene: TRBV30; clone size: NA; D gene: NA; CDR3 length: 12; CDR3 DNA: TGTGCCTGGAGTCCGGGATTCTATGGCTACACCTTC; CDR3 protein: CAWSPGFYGYTF
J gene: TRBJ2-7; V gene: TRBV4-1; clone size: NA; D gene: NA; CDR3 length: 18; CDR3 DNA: TGCGCCAGCAGCCAAGGGAGGGCGAGTGGGATCATAAGCTACGAGCAGTACTTC; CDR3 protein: CASSQGRASGIISYEQYF
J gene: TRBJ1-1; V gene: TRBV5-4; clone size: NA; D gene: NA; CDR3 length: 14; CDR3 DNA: TGTGCCAGCAGCCCGTCGACAGGGAACACTGAAGCTTTCTTT; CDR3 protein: CASSPSTGNTEAFF
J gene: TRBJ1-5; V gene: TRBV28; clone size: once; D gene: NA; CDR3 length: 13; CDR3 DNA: TGTGCCAGCGAGGGGGATAGCAATCAGCCCCAGCATTTT; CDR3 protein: CASEGDSNQPQHF
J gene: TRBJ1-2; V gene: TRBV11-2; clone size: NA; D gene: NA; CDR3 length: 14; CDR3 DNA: TGTGCTAGCCAGTCGTTGAGGGCCGATAGGGGCTACACCTTC; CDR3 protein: CASQSLRADRGYTF
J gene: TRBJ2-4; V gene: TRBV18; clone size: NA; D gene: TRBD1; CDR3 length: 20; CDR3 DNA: TGTGCCAGCTCACCACGGGGGACAGGGGGAGACTACTTAGCCAAAAACATTCAGTACTTC; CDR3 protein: CASSPRGTGGDYLAKNIQYF
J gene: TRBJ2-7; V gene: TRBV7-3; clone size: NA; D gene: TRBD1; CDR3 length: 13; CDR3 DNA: TGTGCCAGCAGCCCAACAGGGGGCTACGAGCAGTACTTC; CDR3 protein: CASSPTGGYEQYF
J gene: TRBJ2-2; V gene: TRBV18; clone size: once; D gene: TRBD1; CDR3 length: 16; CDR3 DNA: TGTGCCAGCTCACCACCGGTGACAGGGGTGGCCGGGGAGCTGTTTTTT; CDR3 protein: CASSPPVTGVAGELFF
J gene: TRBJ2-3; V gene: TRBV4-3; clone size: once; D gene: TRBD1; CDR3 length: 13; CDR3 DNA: TGCGCCAGCAGCCACAGGGGGTCCGATACGCAGTATTTT; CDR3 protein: CASSHRGSDTQYF
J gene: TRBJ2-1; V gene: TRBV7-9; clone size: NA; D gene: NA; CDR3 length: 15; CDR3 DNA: TGTGCCAGCAGCTTGAGGAGCTCGAGCGTCAATGAGCAGTTCTTC; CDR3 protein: CASSLRSSSVNEQFF
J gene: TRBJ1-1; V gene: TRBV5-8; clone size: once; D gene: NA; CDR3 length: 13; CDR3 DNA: TGTGCCAGCAGGCTGGAACGGACTACTGAAGCTTTCTTT; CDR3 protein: CASRLERTTEAFF
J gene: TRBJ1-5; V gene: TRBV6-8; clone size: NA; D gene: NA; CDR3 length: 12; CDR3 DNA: TGTGCCAGCAGTTACGCGAGTCAGCCCCAGCATTTT; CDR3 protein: CASSYASQPQHF
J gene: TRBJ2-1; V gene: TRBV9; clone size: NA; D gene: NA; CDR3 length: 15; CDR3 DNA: TGTGCCAGCAGCGACCGAGTAGCCCCCTACAATGAGCAGTTCTTC; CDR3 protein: CASSDRVAPYNEQFF
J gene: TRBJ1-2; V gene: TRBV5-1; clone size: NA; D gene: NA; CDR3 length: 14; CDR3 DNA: TGCGCCAGCAGCCGGGTGACAGCAGACTATGGCTACACCTTC; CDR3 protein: CASSRVTADYGYTF
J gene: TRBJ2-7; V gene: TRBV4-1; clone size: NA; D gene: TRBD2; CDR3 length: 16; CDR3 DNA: TGCGCCAGCAGCCCCTCCGTAGCGGGGGGTTCATACGAGCAGTACTTC; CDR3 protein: CASSPSVAGGSYEQYF
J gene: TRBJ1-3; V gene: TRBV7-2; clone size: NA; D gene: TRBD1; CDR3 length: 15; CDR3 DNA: TGTGCCAGCAGCTTCAACAGGGGACTTGGAAACACCATATATTTT; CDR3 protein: CASSFNRGLGNTIYF